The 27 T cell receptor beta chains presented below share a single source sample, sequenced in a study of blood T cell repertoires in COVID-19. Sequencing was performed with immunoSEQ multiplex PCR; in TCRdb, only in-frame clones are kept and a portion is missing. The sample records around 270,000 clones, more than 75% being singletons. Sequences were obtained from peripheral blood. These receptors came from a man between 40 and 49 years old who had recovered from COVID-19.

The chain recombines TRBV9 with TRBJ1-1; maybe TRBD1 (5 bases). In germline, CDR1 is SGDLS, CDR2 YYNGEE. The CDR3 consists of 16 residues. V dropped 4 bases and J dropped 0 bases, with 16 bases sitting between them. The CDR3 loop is CASSSLGAGMNTEAFF. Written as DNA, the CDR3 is TGTGCCAGCAGCTCCCTTGGGGCCGGAATGAACACTGAAGCTTTCTTT.

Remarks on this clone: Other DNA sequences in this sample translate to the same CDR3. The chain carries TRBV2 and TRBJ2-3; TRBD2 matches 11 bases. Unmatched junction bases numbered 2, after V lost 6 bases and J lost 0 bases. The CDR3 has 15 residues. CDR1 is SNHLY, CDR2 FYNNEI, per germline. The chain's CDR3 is CASSRLAGSTDTQYF. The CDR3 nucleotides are TGTGCCAGCAGCCGACTAGCGGGAAGCACAGATACGCAGTATTTT. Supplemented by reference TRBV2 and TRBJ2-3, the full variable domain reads EPEVTQTPSHQVTQMGQEVILRCVPISNHLYFYWYRQILGQKVEFLVSFYNNEISEKSEIFDDQFSVERPDGSNFTLKIRSTKLEDSAMYFCASSRLAGSTDTQYFGPGTRLTVL.

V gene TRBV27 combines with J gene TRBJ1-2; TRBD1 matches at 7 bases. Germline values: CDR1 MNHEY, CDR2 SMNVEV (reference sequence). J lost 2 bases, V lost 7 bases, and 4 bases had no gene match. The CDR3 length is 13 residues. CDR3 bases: TGTGCCAGCAAGTGGGGACAGAACTATGGCTACACCTTC. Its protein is CASKWGQNYGYTF.

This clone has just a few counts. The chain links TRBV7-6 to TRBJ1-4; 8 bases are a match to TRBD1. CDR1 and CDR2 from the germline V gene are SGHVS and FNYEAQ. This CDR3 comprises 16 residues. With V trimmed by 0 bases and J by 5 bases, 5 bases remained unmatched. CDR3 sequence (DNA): TGTGCCAGCAGCTTAGCAGGACAGGGTAAAAATGAAAAACTGTTTTTT. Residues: CASSLAGQGKNEKLFF. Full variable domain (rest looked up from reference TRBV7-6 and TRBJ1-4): GAGVSQSPRYKVTKRGQDVALRCDPISGHVSLYWYRQALGQGPEFLTYFNYEAQQDKSGLPNDRFSAERPEGSISTLTIQRTEQRDSAMYRCASSLAGQGKNEKLFFGSGTQLSVL.

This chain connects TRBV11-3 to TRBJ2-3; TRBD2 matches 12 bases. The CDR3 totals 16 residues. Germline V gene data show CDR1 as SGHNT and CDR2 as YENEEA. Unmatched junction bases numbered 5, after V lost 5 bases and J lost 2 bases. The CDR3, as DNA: TGTGCCAGCAGCCCTGGACTAGCGGGGAACACAGATACGCAGTATTTT. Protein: CASSPGLAGNTDTQYF.

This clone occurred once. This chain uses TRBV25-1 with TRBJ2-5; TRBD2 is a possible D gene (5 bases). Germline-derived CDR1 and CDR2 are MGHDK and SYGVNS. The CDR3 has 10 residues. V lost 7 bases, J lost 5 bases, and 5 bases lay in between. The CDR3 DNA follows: TGTGCCAGCAAGCGGGAGACCCAGTACTTC. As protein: CASKRETQYF. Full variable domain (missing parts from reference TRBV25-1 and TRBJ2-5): EADIYQTPRYLVIGTGKKITLECSQTMGHDKMYWYQQDPGMELHLIHYSYGVNSTEKGDLSSESTVSRIRTEHFPLTLESARPSHTSQYLCASKRETQYFGPGTRLLVL.

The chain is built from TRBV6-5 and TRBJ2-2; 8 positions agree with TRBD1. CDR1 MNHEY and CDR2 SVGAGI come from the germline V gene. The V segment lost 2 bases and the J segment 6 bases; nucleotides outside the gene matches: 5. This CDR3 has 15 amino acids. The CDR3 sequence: CASSYGTGIAGELFF. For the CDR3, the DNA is TGTGCCAGCAGTTACGGGACAGGCATCGCCGGGGAGCTGTTTTTT.

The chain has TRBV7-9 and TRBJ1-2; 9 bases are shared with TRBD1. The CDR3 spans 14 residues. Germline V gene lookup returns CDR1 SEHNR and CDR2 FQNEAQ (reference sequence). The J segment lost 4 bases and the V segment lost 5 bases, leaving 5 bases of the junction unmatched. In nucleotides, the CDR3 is TGTGCCAGCAGCCACGGACAGGGGTCCTATGGCTACACCTTC. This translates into CASSHGQGSYGYTF.

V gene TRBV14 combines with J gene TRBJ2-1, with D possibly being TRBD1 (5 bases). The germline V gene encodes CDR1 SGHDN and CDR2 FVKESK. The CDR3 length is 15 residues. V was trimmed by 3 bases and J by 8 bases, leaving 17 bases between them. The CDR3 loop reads CASSHIMSRVDEQFF. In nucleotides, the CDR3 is TGTGCCAGCAGCCACATAATGTCCAGGGTCGATGAGCAGTTCTTC. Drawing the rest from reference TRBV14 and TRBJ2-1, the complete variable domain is EAGVTQFPSHSVIEKGQTVTLRCDPISGHDNLYWYRRVMGKEIKFLLHFVKESKQDESGMPNNRFLAERTGGTYSTLKVQPAELEDSGVYFCASSHIMSRVDEQFFGPGTRLTVL.

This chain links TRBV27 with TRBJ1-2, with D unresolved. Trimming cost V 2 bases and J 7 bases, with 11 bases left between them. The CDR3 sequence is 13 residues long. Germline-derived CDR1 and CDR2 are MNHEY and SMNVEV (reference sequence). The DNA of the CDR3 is TGTGCCAGCAGTTTAGAGGTTTCCAGTGGCTACACCTTC. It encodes CASSLEVSSGYTF.

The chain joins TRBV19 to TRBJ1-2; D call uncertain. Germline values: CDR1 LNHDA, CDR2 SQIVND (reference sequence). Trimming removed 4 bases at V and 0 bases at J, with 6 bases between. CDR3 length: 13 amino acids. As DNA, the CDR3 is TGTGCCAGTAGTACTAGCTCTAACTATGGCTACACCTTC. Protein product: CASSTSSNYGYTF.

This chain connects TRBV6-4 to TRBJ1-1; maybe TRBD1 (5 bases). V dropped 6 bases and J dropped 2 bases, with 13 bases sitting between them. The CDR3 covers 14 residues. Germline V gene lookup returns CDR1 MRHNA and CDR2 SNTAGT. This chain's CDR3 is CASRDSDRNTEAFF. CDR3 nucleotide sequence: TGTGCCAGCAGGGATTCAGACAGAAACACTGAAGCTTTCTTT.

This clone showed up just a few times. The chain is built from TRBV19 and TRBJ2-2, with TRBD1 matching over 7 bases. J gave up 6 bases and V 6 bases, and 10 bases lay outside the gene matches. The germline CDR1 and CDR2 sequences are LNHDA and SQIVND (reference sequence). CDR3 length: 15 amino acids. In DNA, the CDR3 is TGTGCCAGTAGAGATAAGACAGGGTCCCCCGGGGAGCTGTTTTTT. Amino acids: CASRDKTGSPGELFF.

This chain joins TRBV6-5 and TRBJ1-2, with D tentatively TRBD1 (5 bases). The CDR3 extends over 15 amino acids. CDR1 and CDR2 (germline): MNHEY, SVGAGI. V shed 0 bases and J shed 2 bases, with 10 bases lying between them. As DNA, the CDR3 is TGTGCCAGCAGTTACTCGCGGGGCGCGAACTATGGCTACACCTTC. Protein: CASSYSRGANYGYTF.

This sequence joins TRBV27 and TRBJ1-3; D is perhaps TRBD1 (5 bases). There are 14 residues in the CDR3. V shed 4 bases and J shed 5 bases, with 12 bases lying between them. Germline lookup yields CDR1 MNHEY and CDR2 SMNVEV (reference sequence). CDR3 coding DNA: TGTGCCAGCAGTTCCGAAGGGGATAGAAACACCATATATTTT. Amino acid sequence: CASSSEGDRNTIYF.

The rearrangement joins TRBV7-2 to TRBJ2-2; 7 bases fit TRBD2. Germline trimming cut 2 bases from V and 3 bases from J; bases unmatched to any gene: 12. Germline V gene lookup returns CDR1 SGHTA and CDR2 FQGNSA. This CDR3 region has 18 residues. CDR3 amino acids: CASSLWSGGRGDTGELFF. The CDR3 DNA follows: TGTGCCAGCAGCTTATGGAGTGGCGGGAGAGGGGACACCGGGGAGCTGTTTTTT.

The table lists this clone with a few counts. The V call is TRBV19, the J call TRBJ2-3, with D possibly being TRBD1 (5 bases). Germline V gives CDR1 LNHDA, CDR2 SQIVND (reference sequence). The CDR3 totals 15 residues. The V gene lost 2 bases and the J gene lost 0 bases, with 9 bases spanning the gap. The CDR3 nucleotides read TGTGCCAGTAGTATATGGCAGGGAAGCACAGATACGCAGTATTTT. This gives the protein CASSIWQGSTDTQYF.

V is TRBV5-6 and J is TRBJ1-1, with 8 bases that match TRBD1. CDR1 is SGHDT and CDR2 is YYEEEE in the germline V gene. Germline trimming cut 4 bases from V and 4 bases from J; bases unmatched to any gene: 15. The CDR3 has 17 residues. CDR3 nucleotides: TGTGCCAGCAGCCCGACGGACAGGGTAAAGATGGGCACTGAAGCTTTCTTT. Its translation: CASSPTDRVKMGTEAFF.

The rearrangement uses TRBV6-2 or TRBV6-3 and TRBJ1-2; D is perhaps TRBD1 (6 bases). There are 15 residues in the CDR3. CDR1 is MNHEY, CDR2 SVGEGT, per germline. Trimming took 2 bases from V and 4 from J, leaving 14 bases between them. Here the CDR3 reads CASSYGGIVTYGYTF. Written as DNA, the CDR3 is TGTGCCAGCAGTTACGGGGGCATCGTGACCTATGGCTACACCTTC.

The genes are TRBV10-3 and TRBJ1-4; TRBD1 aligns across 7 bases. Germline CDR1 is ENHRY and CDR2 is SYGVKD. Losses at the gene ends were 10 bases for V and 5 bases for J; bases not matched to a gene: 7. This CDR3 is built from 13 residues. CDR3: CASGTATNEKLFF. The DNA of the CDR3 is TGTGCCAGCGGGACAGCCACAAATGAAAAACTGTTTTTT.

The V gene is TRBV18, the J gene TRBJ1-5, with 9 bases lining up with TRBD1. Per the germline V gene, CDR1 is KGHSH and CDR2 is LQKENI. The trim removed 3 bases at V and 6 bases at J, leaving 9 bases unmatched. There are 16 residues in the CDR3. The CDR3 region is CASSPSGTGSVQPQHF. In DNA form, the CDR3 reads TGTGCCAGCTCACCCTCCGGGACAGGGTCCGTTCAGCCCCAGCATTTT.

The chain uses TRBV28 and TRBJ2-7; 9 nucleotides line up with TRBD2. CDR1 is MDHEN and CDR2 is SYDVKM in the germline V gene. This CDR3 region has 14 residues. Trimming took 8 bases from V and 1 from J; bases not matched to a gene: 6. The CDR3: CASWAGGPSYEQYF. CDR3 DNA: TGTGCCAGCTGGGCGGGAGGGCCATCCTACGAGCAGTACTTC.

CDR3 loop: CASSPGQAPSIISDSPLHF. The CDR3 DNA sequence: TGTGCCAGCAGCCCTGGACAGGCCCCCTCCATTATATCGGATTCACCCCTCCACTTT. The chain recombines TRBV7-9 with TRBJ1-6; 7 positions agree with TRBD1. This CDR3 has 19 amino acids. Germline trimming cut 5 bases from V and 8 bases from J; bases unmatched to any gene: 21. CDR1 and CDR2 (germline): SEHNR, FQNEAQ (reference sequence).

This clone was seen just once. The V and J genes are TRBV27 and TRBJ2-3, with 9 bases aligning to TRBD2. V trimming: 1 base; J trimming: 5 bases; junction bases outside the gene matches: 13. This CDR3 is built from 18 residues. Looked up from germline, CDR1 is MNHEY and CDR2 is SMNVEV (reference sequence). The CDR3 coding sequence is TGTGCCAGCAGTTTATATCCCGCCAGGGGACTAGCTAGAGATACGCAGTATTTT. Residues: CASSLYPARGLARDTQYF.

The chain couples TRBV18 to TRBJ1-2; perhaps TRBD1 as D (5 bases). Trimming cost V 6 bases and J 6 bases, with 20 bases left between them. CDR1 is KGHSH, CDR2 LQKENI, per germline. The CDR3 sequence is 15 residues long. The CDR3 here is CASSTQATALNGYTF. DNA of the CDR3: TGTGCCAGCTCGACACAGGCGACAGCCCTAAATGGCTACACCTTC.

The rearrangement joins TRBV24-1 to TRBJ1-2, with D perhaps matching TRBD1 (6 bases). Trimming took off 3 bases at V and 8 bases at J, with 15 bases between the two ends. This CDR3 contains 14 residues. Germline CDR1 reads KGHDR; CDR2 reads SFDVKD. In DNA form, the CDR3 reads TGTGCCACCAGTGATGGGACAAGGGCTGGAGGCTACACCTTC. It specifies CATSDGTRAGGYTF.

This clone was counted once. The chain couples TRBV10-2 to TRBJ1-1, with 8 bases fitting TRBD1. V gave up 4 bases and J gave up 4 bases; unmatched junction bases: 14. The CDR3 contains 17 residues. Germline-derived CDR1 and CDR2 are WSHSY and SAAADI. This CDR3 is CASSGQGRGVRATEAFF. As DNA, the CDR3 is TGCGCCAGCAGTGGACAGGGGCGCGGTGTGAGGGCCACTGAAGCTTTCTTT.